Presented here are 17 T cell receptor beta chains from one specimen sequenced in a study of shared clonotypes between healthy human individuals. Clones were sequenced by immunoSEQ multiplex PCR, and TCRdb holds only the in-frame ones, with some missing. Of some 2.4 million clones listed, under 95% are singletons. The material sequenced was naive CD4+ T cells from PBMCs. Subset meaning: CD45RA+ positively selected. The source is a man aged 18 to 30 in good health. Some clones in this sample may be carry-over from other donors' samples.

This chain uses TRBV27 with TRBJ2-7, with TRBD2 matching 7 bases. Germline CDR1 and CDR2: MNHEY and SMNVEV (reference sequence). The CDR3 contains 14 residues. With 3 bases clipped from V and 4 bases from J, the junction kept 6 bases outside the gene matches. Here the CDR3 DNA reads TGTGCCAGCAGTTTTTCTAGCGGTGCATACGAGCAGTACTTC. Translated: CASSFSSGAYEQYF.

Notes on this clone: In the same sample, other DNA sequences code for this CDR3. This chain uses TRBV11-2 with TRBJ1-4; D gene unclear. V shed 2 bases and J shed 0 bases, with 4 bases lying between them. Germline CDR1 and CDR2: SGHAT and FQNNGV. The CDR3 covers 14 residues. The CDR3: CASSLKATNEKLFF. In nucleotides, the CDR3 is TGTGCCAGCAGCTTAAAAGCAACTAATGAAAAACTGTTTTTT.

This clone was observed once. The chain joins TRBV7-8 to TRBJ2-3, with D perhaps TRBD1 or TRBD2 (5 bases each). This CDR3 spans 16 amino acids. Per the germline V gene, CDR1 is SGHVS and CDR2 is FQNEAQ. The V and J ends lost 2 bases and 1 base respectively, with 13 bases between them. CDR3 bases: TGTGCCAGCAGCTTACGAGGGGTAAGCGGCACAGATACGCAGTATTTT. This encodes CASSLRGVSGTDTQYF.

This chain uses TRBV28 with TRBJ1-4; 8 bases are a match to TRBD1. With 6 bases clipped from V and 6 bases from J, the junction kept 9 bases outside the gene matches. Germline-derived CDR1 and CDR2 are MDHEN and SYDVKM. CDR3 length: 15 residues. The DNA for the CDR3 is TGTGCCAGCAGGAATCAGGGGGCGCATGATGAAAAACTGTTTTTT. Amino acids: CASRNQGAHDEKLFF.

This chain's CDR3 is CASSLSRVQGEQFF. The CDR3 nucleotides read TGTGCCAGCAGCTTAAGTAGGGTCCAGGGTGAGCAGTTCTTC. This chain links TRBV7-3 with TRBJ2-1; D may be TRBD1 (5 bases). This CDR3 region has 14 residues. V lost 1 base and J 9 bases, leaving 13 bases between the germline ends. Germline CDR1 SGHTA, CDR2 FQGTGA.

This clone occurred once. The V and J genes are TRBV5-4 and TRBJ2-1; tentatively, D is TRBD2 (5 bases). Germline values: CDR1 SGHNT, CDR2 YYREEE (reference sequence). The CDR3 consists of 15 residues. V was pared by 0 bases and J by 0 bases, with 7 bases between. In DNA form, the CDR3 reads TGTGCCAGCAGCTTGGTCGCGGGCTCCTACAATGAGCAGTTCTTC. This translates into CASSLVAGSYNEQFF. Full variable domain (missing parts from reference TRBV5-4 and TRBJ2-1): ETGVTQSPTHLIKTRGQQVTLRCSSQSGHNTVSWYQQALGQGPQFIFQYYREEENGRGNFPPRFSGLQFPNYSSELNVNALELDDSALYLCASSLVAGSYNEQFFGPGTRLTVL.

This clone was seen only once. The rearrangement uses TRBV4-3 and TRBJ1-2; D may be TRBD1 (6 bases). The CDR3 consists of 15 residues. In germline, CDR1 is LGHNA, CDR2 YSLEER. With 4 bases removed from V and 2 bases from J, the gap between germline ends came to 14 bases. The CDR3 protein is CASSRIGTSNYGYTF. The CDR3, as DNA: TGCGCCAGCAGCCGAATCGGGACATCCAACTATGGCTACACCTTC.

About this clone itself: The sample has other DNA sequences that encode this CDR3 too. The chain joins TRBV9 to TRBJ2-1; a weak D match, TRBD1 (6 bases). CDR1 is SGDLS, CDR2 YYNGEE, per germline. V lost 2 bases to trimming and J lost 3 bases, with 9 bases between them. The CDR3 is 14 residues long. DNA of the CDR3: TGTGCCAGCAGCGTCCAGGGGCACTACAATGAGCAGTTCTTC. Its protein product is CASSVQGHYNEQFF. The full variable domain, in which reference TRBV9 and TRBJ2-1 provide the parts outside the CDR3, is DSGVTQTPKHLITATGQRVTLRCSPRSGDLSVYWYQQSLDQGLQFLIQYYNGEERAKGNILERFSAQQFPDLHSELNLSSLELGDSALYFCASSVQGHYNEQFFGPGTRLTVL.

V and J are TRBV10-3 and TRBJ2-2; D not certain. The V end lost 8 bases, the J end lost 3 bases, and 13 bases lay between the germline ends. The V gene's germline CDR1 is ENHRY and CDR2 SYGVKD. CDR3 size: 14 residues. The CDR3 region is CAIGKGWDTGELFF. CDR3 nucleotide sequence: TGTGCCATCGGTAAAGGGTGGGACACCGGGGAGCTGTTTTTT.

The chain links TRBV19 to TRBJ2-1, with TRBD2 matching 8 bases. Germline assignment: CDR1 LNHDA and CDR2 SQIVND (reference sequence). J lost 8 bases, V lost 5 bases, and 11 bases had no gene match. The CDR3 is 15 amino acids. This chain's CDR3 is CASSRTGGLRDEQFF. CDR3 sequence (DNA): TGTGCCAGTAGTCGGACGGGAGGGCTCCGAGATGAGCAGTTCTTC.

About this clone: Other DNA sequences within the sample encode an identical CDR3. The chain carries TRBV5-1 and TRBJ2-7, with D maybe TRBD2 (6 bases). Germline lookup yields CDR1 SGHRS and CDR2 YFSETQ. V lost 4 bases and J 5 bases, leaving 10 bases between the germline ends. The CDR3 has 12 amino acids. CDR3 sequence reads: CASSPPGDEQYF. DNA of the CDR3: TGCGCCAGCAGCCCTCCGGGGGACGAGCAGTACTTC.

The J gene is TRBJ2-4, the V gene TRBV11-2, with D perhaps matching TRBD1 (6 bases). Germline lookup yields CDR1 SGHAT and CDR2 FQNNGV. The V end lost 6 bases, the J end lost 8 bases, and 17 bases lay between the germline ends. The CDR3 length is 14 residues. Here the CDR3 DNA reads TGTGCCAGCAGACTCCAACAGGGAGTGGACATTCAGTACTTC. It translates to CASRLQQGVDIQYF.

This clone was seen a few times. This sample includes further DNA sequences coding for the same CDR3. The J gene is TRBJ1-1, the V gene TRBV30; 8 bases line up with TRBD1. V was pared by 5 bases and J by 0 bases, with 2 bases of the junction left unmatched. This CDR3 region has 13 residues. The germline V gene has CDR1 GTSNPN and CDR2 SVGIG (reference sequence). CDR3 DNA sequence: TGTGCCTGGGACAGGGGCATGAACACTGAAGCTTTCTTT. Translated: CAWDRGMNTEAFF. The complete variable domain, with remaining parts taken from reference TRBV30 and TRBJ1-1, reads SQTIHQWPATLVQPVGSPLSLECTVEGTSNPNLYWYRQAAGRGLQLLFYSVGIGQISSEVPQNLSASRPQDRQFILSSKKLLLSDSGFYLCAWDRGMNTEAFFGQGTRLTVV.

This clone was seen a handful of times. The chain uses TRBV11-2 and TRBJ2-4; 8 bases agree with TRBD1. The CDR3 covers 13 residues. CDR1 SGHAT and CDR2 FQNNGV come from the germline V gene. The J segment lost 8 bases and the V segment lost 7 bases, leaving 7 bases of the junction unmatched. In DNA form, the CDR3 reads TGTGCCAGCAACCTGGACAGGGAGGACATTCAGTACTTC. Its translation is CASNLDREDIQYF.

This clone was seen a handful of times. Different DNA sequences within this sample yield the same CDR3. This rearrangement joins TRBV5-1 to TRBJ1-1; the D gene is possibly TRBD1 (5 bases). The V end was cut by 5 bases, the J end by 1 base, with 9 bases between. The CDR3 has 13 amino acids. Per the germline V gene, CDR1 is SGHRS and CDR2 is YFSETQ. The CDR3: CASRGQTNTEAFF. The CDR3 nucleotides are TGCGCCAGCAGGGGGCAAACGAACACTGAAGCTTTCTTT.

V usage is TRBV5-4 and J usage is TRBJ2-7, with TRBD2 matching 12 bases. The CDR3 spans 15 residues. Germline-derived CDR1 and CDR2 are SGHNT and YYREEE (reference sequence). With V trimmed by 4 bases and J by 5 bases, 7 bases remained unmatched. CDR3 sequence: CASSRTTSGRHEQYF. The DNA of the CDR3 is TGTGCCAGCAGCCGCACGACTAGCGGGAGACACGAGCAGTACTTC.

J is TRBJ2-5 and V is TRBV5-1, with 9 bases matching TRBD2. The V gene's germline CDR1 is SGHRS and CDR2 YFSETQ. Trimming at V came to 4 bases and at J to 5 bases, leaving 18 bases not matched to a gene. CDR3 size: 18 residues. In DNA, the CDR3 is TGCGCCAGCAGCCCAAGGGGGTTTGCTAGCGGGACGTCGGAGACCCAGTACTTC. Amino acids: CASSPRGFASGTSETQYF.